Reported below is one T cell receptor beta chain. Its antigen is not identified. Libraries for TCR beta were made by quantitative 5'-RACE with molecular barcodes. TCRdb reanalysed the 5' RACE reads using MiXCR and keeps one entry per CDR3 protein. The sample consists of about 150,000 distinct CDR3 sequences, around 42% of them appearing once. The sample comes from a study of CD8 T cells in ankylosing spondylitis. The V gene's germline CDR1 is SNHLY and CDR2 FYNNEI. Trimming cost V 4 bases and J 7 bases; bases outside gene matches: 5. The CDR3 contains 15 residues. Findings of the study overall: Matched ankylosing spondylitis synovial fluid reportedly contained a significantly enriched population of disease-linked clones. What seemed typical of ankylosing spondylitis blood was a TCR beta motif built from several highly homologous variants.

The chain is built from TRBV2 and TRBJ2-2; 11 bases fit TRBD2. Sequencing was carried out using synovial fluid, either unsorted or a sorted T cell fraction (not recorded which). The TCR comes from a male donor with ankylosing spondylitis. This CDR3 reads CASSVGLAGGGELFF. In DNA form, the CDR3 reads TGTGCCAGCAGTGTTGGGCTAGCGGGGGGCGGGGAGCTGTTTTTT.